The entry below gives a single TCR beta chain sequence along with its context. The sample holds other DNA sequences that translate to the same CDR3. In the original processing: Reference gene primer amplification in the assay estimated nucleated cell counts. Sequencing used immunoSEQ multiplex PCR; TCRdb keeps in-frame clones, though not all of them. V, J and clone size derive from that table, while D and trimming were established from the DNA sequence. The sample consists of hundreds of thousands of clones, around 87% of them appearing once. This entry belongs to a study of blood T cell repertoires in COVID-19. Study overall: Some COVID-19 samples were acute and others convalescent; all came from the United States, Italy and Spain. The cDNA or gDNA used as material had been derived from T cells, B-cell-depleted T cells, or PBMCs.

Trimming left V 6 bases short and J 0 bases short, with 8 bases between. The CDR3 contains 13 residues. From germline, CDR1 is MDHEN and CDR2 SYDVKM. This receptor was taken from a woman aged 30 to 39 who had recovered from COVID-19. What was sequenced was peripheral blood. The V call is TRBV28, the J call TRBJ1-1; D perhaps matches TRBD1 (5 bases). The CDR3 DNA reads as TGTGCCAGCAGGCCGACAGTGAACACTGAAGCTTTCTTT. This encodes CASRPTVNTEAFF.